This entry lists 4 T cell receptor beta chains sequenced from one sample in a study of T cell responses to AZD1222 COVID-19 vaccine. Repertoires were generated with immunoSEQ multiplex PCR, while TCRdb's copy carries only in-frame clones and drops some. The sample includes approximately 140,000 clones, about 90% of them seen just once. The sample was peripheral blood, taken 28 days after the second AZD1222 dose. All receptors derive from an adult who received the AZD1222 COVID-19 vaccine.

The rearrangement joins TRBV6-5 to TRBJ1-2; D ambiguous. The CDR3 has 16 amino acids. CDR1 MNHEY and CDR2 SVGAGI come from the germline V gene. Trimming cost V 2 bases and J 8 bases, with 21 bases left between them. The CDR3 sequence is CASSYSGEPSVRGYTF. The CDR3 DNA reads as TGTGCCAGCAGTTACAGCGGGGAACCCTCGGTGCGCGGCTACACCTTC.

This sequence joins TRBV9 and TRBJ1-3; no firm D call. This CDR3 has 15 amino acids. Looked up from germline, CDR1 is SGDLS and CDR2 is YYNGEE. V was shortened by 0 bases and J by 0 bases, with 7 bases between the two germline ends. In nucleotides, the CDR3 is TGTGCCAGCAGCGTAGGGTCTATCTCTGGAAACACCATATATTTT. It codes for CASSVGSISGNTIYF.

This chain joins TRBV5-1 and TRBJ1-5, with a possible D match to TRBD1 (6 bases). The ends were cut back, 4 bases at V and 2 bases at J, with 16 bases in the middle. Germline V gives CDR1 SGHRS, CDR2 YFSETQ. The CDR3 length is 16 residues. CDR3 sequence (DNA): TGCGCCAGCAGCCCGGAGGGGGATAACCGCAATCAGCCCCAGCATTTT. This gives the protein CASSPEGDNRNQPQHF. The whole variable domain, remainder taken from reference TRBV5-1 and TRBJ1-5, is KAGVTQTPRYLIKTRGQQVTLSCSPISGHRSVSWYQQTPGQGLQFLFEYFSETQRNKGNFPGRFSGRQFSNSRSEMNVSTLELGDSALYLCASSPEGDNRNQPQHFGDGTRLSIL.

The chain's CDR3 is CASSLLGDVGAPRETQYF. DNA for the CDR3: TGTGCCAGCAGTTTACTTGGGGATGTGGGGGCGCCCCGGGAGACCCAGTACTTC. The rearrangement uses TRBV28 and TRBJ2-5, with a weak D call TRBD1 (6 bases). The germline V and J ends were trimmed by 2 bases and 5 bases, with 24 bases remaining between them. This CDR3 contains 18 residues. Germline V lookup: CDR1 MDHEN, CDR2 SYDVKM. The full variable domain, completed using reference TRBV28 and TRBJ2-5, is DVKVTQSSRYLVKRTGEKVFLECVQDMDHENMFWYRQDPGLGLRLIYFSYDVKMKEKGDIPEGYSVSREKKERFSLILESASTNQTSMYLCASSLLGDVGAPRETQYFGPGTRLLVL.